The subject of this entry is one T cell receptor beta chain. The table lists this clonotype with a few counts. Its recognized antigen is unknown. The sample holds no much larger clone one base away, and base qualities are not on file. TCR cDNA was synthesized by 5'RACE template switching, through which a universal primer site and unique molecular identifiers were introduced. Priming of cDNA synthesis was performed from both the TCR alpha and TCR beta constant segments. Library amplification involved two PCR steps, and the second step added sample barcodes and sequencing adapters. Sequencing of libraries was done on Illumina HiSeq 2500 (2x100 bp) or NovaSeq (2x150 bp). On the authors' methods: Demultiplexing of reads and collapsing into UMI consensus sequences were performed with MIGEC, and V(D)J alignment was carried out with MiXCR. Vaccine-responding clonotypes were defined with edgeR using replicate PBMC samples, requiring FDR below 0.01 and a log2 fold change above 5 up to day 15. Bulk clonotypes were assigned CD4 or CD8 identity according to which sequenced CD4 or CD8 repertoire held them at higher abundance. TCRdb passed the public sequencing reads through fastp at Q25 and MiXCR, retaining productive beta sequences. For every CDR3 protein sequence, its rows merge into one entry that carries the most common genes and DNA. The V and J calls reflect TCRdb's pipeline rather than the authors' work. Present in this sample are hundreds of thousands of distinct CDR3 sequences, roughly 9.4% of which were seen just once. The top ten clonotypes cover about a sixth of the sample.

Per the germline V gene, SGHRS is the CDR1 and YFSETQ is the CDR2. Clipping removes 5 bases from V and 5 bases from J, with 10 as the unmatched junction base count. Its CDR3 holds 17 amino acids, cysteine through phenylalanine. Only CDR3 DNA remains: 51 bases, in frame from the first base. In light of the paper, this sample's treatment or condition label describes: live attenuated yellow fever vaccine strain. At each blood-draw timepoint, two biological replicates of bulk PBMCs were obtained. PBMCs were isolated from peripheral blood using a standard Ficoll-Paque protocol. TriZol was used to extract RNA from bulk PBMCs, CD4 and CD8 fractions, and dextramer-positive and dextramer-negative fractions. The data were taken from a study of T cells after yellow fever vaccination (dated by TCRdb to the late 2010s). Concerning the study at large: The SMART-Seq v4 Ultra Low Input RNA kit was used to prepare libraries from fractions with low cell numbers. Bulk TCR alpha and beta repertoires were sequenced longitudinally to track T-cell clones before and after primary and booster YFV17D yellow fever vaccination. Two healthy male donors made up the cohort, one aged 18 to 29 years and the other aged 30 to 40 years. Blood samples were taken at several timepoints before and after primary and secondary immunization, and bulk PBMC replicates and cell subsets were isolated. General findings and caveats noted by the study authors: Only a couple of donors were included in the study, so the extent to which the findings can be generalized is limited. Computational filtering was needed because FACS-sorted repertoires could contain abundant contaminating clonotypes from the bulk population. A small share of clonotypes occurred in both CD4 and CD8 compartments, likely arising from convergent recombination. The secondary T-cell response was found to be weaker but faster than the primary response, with a peak reached on day 5 rather than on day 15. Most clones expanded after primary vaccination (96% of CD4 and over 80% of CD8) were re-detected after the booster, suggesting that broad memory maintenance occurred.

This clonotype originated in a man aged 18 to 29 who received the YFV17D yellow fever vaccine. The sample in question was PBMCs, obtained on the day of the first yellow fever vaccination. The chain couples TRBV5-1 to TRBJ2-3; TRBD2 aligns with 14 central bases. This receptor carries the CDR3 CASRFLPGLAGEDTQYF. The nucleotide sequence reads as follows: TGCGCCAGCAGATTCCTACCGGGACTAGCGGGGGAAGATACGCAGTATTTT.